This T cell receptor (beta chain) derives from a study of PD-1 blockade in mismatch repair-deficient tumors. Study context: All were previously treated, progressing patients with eleven to twelve mismatch repair-deficient cancer types.

The table lists this clone with a count of one. Mismatch repair deficiency was confirmed in all patients, by PCR or immunohistochemistry. Assay: immunoSEQ multiplex PCR; the TCRdb copy retains only in-frame clones and omits some. The sample has 100,000 to 150,000 clones, 86% seen once; the top ten hold roughly 13%. This TCR derives from an adult with mismatch repair-deficient cancer. The source was peripheral blood, collected 44 weeks after starting pembrolizumab.

CDR3 sequence: CASSFLSTQETDIQYF. The CDR3 DNA reads TGCGCCAGCAGCTTTCTCTCCACCCAAGAGACGGACATTCAGTACTTC. V gene TRBV5-1 combines with J gene TRBJ2-4; the D is unclear. CDR3 length: 16 amino acids. V was cut by 2 bases and J by 8 bases, with 20 bases left in between. Germline-derived CDR1 and CDR2 are SGHRS and YFSETQ.